Listed here are 8 T cell receptor beta chains from one sample, sequenced in a study of early T cells in non-severe SARS-CoV-2 infection. From the 5' RACE reads, TCRdb called clonotypes with MiXCR, one entry per CDR3 protein. This repertoire shows tens of thousands of distinct CDR3 sequences, around 6% found once; its top ten account for more than 20%. The sequenced material came from whole blood. These receptors all come from an adult who was a healthcare worker with PCR-confirmed SARS-CoV-2 infection or an uninfected control (not recorded which).

This clonotype turned up a few times. J is TRBJ2-5 and V is TRBV11-2; D possibly matches TRBD1 or TRBD2 (5 bases each). V lost 5 bases to trimming and J lost 2 bases, with 15 bases between them. CDR3 size: 15 residues. CDR1 and CDR2 from the germline V gene are SGHAT and FQNNGV. In nucleotides, the CDR3 is TGTGCCAGCAGCATGACCGGGACGGCTCAAGAGACCCAGTACTTC. Translating gives CASSMTGTAQETQYF.

This chain links TRBV7-8 with TRBJ1-5; no clear D gene. Trimming shortened V by 0 bases and J by 4 bases, and 10 bases separated the two germline ends. The CDR3 has 15 residues. CDR1 is SGHVS and CDR2 is FQNEAQ in the germline V gene. The CDR3 DNA reads as TGTGCCAGCAGCTTAGCGCGGGCGGCTAATCAGCCCCAGCATTTT. Translating gives CASSLARAANQPQHF.

This clonotype appeared a few times. The chain joins TRBV11-2 to TRBJ2-7, with TRBD1 matching over 9 bases. CDR1 and CDR2 from the germline V gene are SGHAT and FQNNGV. The length of the CDR3 is 13 residues. With 6 bases clipped from V and 4 bases from J, the junction kept 4 bases outside the gene matches. In nucleotides, the CDR3 is TGTGCCAGCAGTTCGACAGGGGGGTACGAGCAGTACTTC. Amino acid sequence: CASSSTGGYEQYF.

Ten or more counts support this clonotype. The rearrangement joins TRBV29-1 to TRBJ2-3; no clear D gene. Trimming shortened V by 2 bases and J by 1 base, and 4 bases separated the two germline ends. The CDR3 extends over 12 amino acids. Germline V gene lookup returns CDR1 SQVTM and CDR2 ANQGSEA. CDR3 residues: CSVETGTDTQYF. As DNA, the CDR3 is TGCAGCGTTGAAACAGGCACAGATACGCAGTATTTT.

The chain employs TRBV28 and TRBJ1-2, with no clear D. The ends were cut back, 7 bases at V and 4 bases at J, with 16 bases in the middle. This CDR3 comprises 14 residues. Germline CDR1 reads MDHEN; CDR2 reads SYDVKM. The CDR3 sequence: CASTIGFRGYGYTF. CDR3 DNA: TGTGCCAGCACTATCGGGTTTCGGGGCTATGGCTACACCTTC.

Here the CDR3 DNA reads TGTGCCAGCAGTCCTCAGCAGGCCGAATGGTCACCCCTCCACTTT. Protein product: CASSPQQAEWSPLHF. The J gene is TRBJ1-6, the V gene TRBV27; no clear D. The CDR3 is 15 residues long. CDR1 is MNHEY and CDR2 is SMNVEV in the germline V gene (reference sequence). Trimming stripped 5 bases from V and 10 bases from J, with 18 bases between.

This clonotype was seen at least ten times. This chain uses TRBV6-5 with TRBJ2-1, with D perhaps being TRBD1 or TRBD2 (5 bases each). CDR1 is MNHEY, CDR2 SVGAGI, per germline. This CDR3 spans 16 amino acids. V lost 2 bases to trimming and J lost 3 bases, with 14 bases between them. As DNA, the CDR3 is TGTGCCAGCAGTTACGGGGCTAGCTTATACTACAATGAGCAGTTCTTC. As protein: CASSYGASLYYNEQFF.

This clonotype has ten or more counts. The V gene is TRBV12-3 or TRBV12-4, the J gene TRBJ2-7, with TRBD1 as a possible D gene (5 bases). V was cut by 0 bases and J by 1 base, with 7 bases left in between. The CDR3 has 14 residues. The CDR3 DNA follows: TGTGCCAGCAGTTTAGCGCAGGGATCCTACGAGCAGTACTTC. Translated: CASSLAQGSYEQYF.